The next 19 T cell receptor beta chains were all read from a single sample in a study of blood T cell repertoires in COVID-19. Using immunoSEQ multiplex PCR, the repertoire was profiled, and TCRdb retains in-frame clones only, with some absent. The sample includes some 60,000 clones, about four fifths of them seen just once. The sequenced material came from peripheral blood. Receptor source: a human donor in a cohort sampled during active COVID-19.

The chain carries TRBV7-8 and TRBJ2-7; 7 nucleotides align to TRBD2. The CDR3 loop spans 14 amino acids. Germline CDR1 is SGHVS and CDR2 is FQNEAQ. V lost 5 bases, J lost 2 bases, and 6 bases stayed unmatched. The CDR3 region is CASSRRTSPYEQYF. CDR3 bases: TGTGCCAGCAGCCGTCGGACTAGTCCCTACGAGCAGTACTTC. Together with reference TRBV7-8 and TRBJ2-7, the CDR3 gives the full variable domain: GAGVSQSPRYKVAKRGQDVALRCDPISGHVSLFWYQQALGQGPEFLTYFQNEAQLDKSGLPSDRFFAERPEGSVSTLKIQRTQQEDSAVYLCASSRRTSPYEQYFGPGTRLTVT.

V usage is TRBV5-1 and J usage is TRBJ1-6; no reliable D call. This CDR3 is built from 17 residues. Between the trimmed V and J ends, which lost 0 bases and 4 bases, there was a span of 14 bases. Looked up from germline, CDR1 is SGHRS and CDR2 is YFSETQ. CDR3 sequence: CASSLESPAQYNSPLHF. The CDR3 DNA follows: TGCGCCAGCAGCTTGGAAAGCCCCGCGCAATATAATTCACCCCTCCACTTT. Filled out from reference TRBV5-1 and TRBJ1-6, the complete variable domain reads KAGVTQTPRYLIKTRGQQVTLSCSPISGHRSVSWYQQTPGQGLQFLFEYFSETQRNKGNFPGRFSGRQFSNSRSEMNVSTLELGDSALYLCASSLESPAQYNSPLHFGNGTRLTVT.

This clone appeared a few times. The chain is built from TRBV30 and TRBJ1-6, with a tentative D call TRBD1 (5 bases). The CDR3 loop spans 13 amino acids. Between the trimmed V and J ends, which lost 0 bases and 7 bases, there was a span of 7 bases. The germline V gene has CDR1 GTSNPN and CDR2 SVGIG (reference sequence). CDR3 sequence: CAWSVAGNSPLHF. Here the CDR3 DNA reads TGTGCCTGGAGTGTCGCAGGGAATTCACCCCTCCACTTT.

This chain uses TRBV5-6 with TRBJ2-1; TRBD1 aligns across 11 bases. Looked up from germline, CDR1 is SGHDT and CDR2 is YYEEEE. The V gene end was trimmed by 4 bases and the J gene end by 1 base; junction bases not matched to a gene: 4. This CDR3 has 16 residues. CDR3 nucleotide sequence: TGTGCCAGCAGCGTCCGGGACAGGGGGTCCTACAATGAGCAGTTCTTC. Its protein is CASSVRDRGSYNEQFF.

V usage is TRBV6-4 and J usage is TRBJ2-3, with D possibly being TRBD2 (5 bases). The CDR3 is made up of 15 amino acids. Germline CDR1 and CDR2: MRHNA and SNTAGT. Trimming removed 8 bases at V and 0 bases at J, with 15 bases between. Here the CDR3 DNA reads TGTGCCAGCCGGGCCAGCGGTGCTAGCACAGATACGCAGTATTTT. Translating it yields CASRASGASTDTQYF.

This clone has just one count. The chain links TRBV28 to TRBJ1-6; unclear D gene. V lost 2 bases and J 9 bases, leaving 11 bases between the germline ends. The CDR3 loop spans 14 amino acids. The germline gives CDR1 MDHEN, CDR2 SYDVKM. CDR3 nucleotide sequence: TGTGCCAGCAGTTTAACGGCTTCTAGTTCACCCCTCCACTTT. The encoded protein is CASSLTASSSPLHF.

The chain links TRBV6-5 to TRBJ2-7; the match to TRBD2 covers 11 bases. This CDR3 region has 15 residues. In germline, CDR1 is MNHEY, CDR2 SVGAGI. Unmatched junction bases numbered 6, after V lost 2 bases and J lost 6 bases. CDR3 coding DNA: TGTGCCAGCAGTTACACTAGCGGGAGAGAAAGCGAGCAGTACTTC. Amino acid sequence: CASSYTSGRESEQYF.

This rearrangement joins TRBV11-3 to TRBJ2-1; D remains unclear. Trimming cost V 5 bases and J 4 bases, with 9 bases left between them. This CDR3 has 13 residues. The germline V gene has CDR1 SGHNT and CDR2 YENEEA. CDR3 nucleotide sequence: TGTGCCAGCAGCATCGGAGCATACAATGAGCAGTTCTTC. Protein sequence: CASSIGAYNEQFF.

The CDR3 reads CASSPGQEISSVPEQYF. CDR3 in DNA: TGTGCCAGCAGTCCGGGACAGGAGATCTCTAGCGTTCCCGAGCAGTACTTC. This chain joins TRBV21-1 and TRBJ2-7; no check of the table's D call, TRBD1, against the DNA was made. TRBV21-1 is listed as a pseudogene. The CDR3 is 17 residues long.

V usage is TRBV28 and J usage is TRBJ2-2; 8 bases fit TRBD1. This CDR3 spans 18 amino acids. Germline V gene lookup returns CDR1 MDHEN and CDR2 SYDVKM. V was clipped by 3 bases and J by 1 base; unmatched bases: 10. CDR3 residues: CASSLEDRATLNTGELFF. The CDR3, as DNA: TGTGCCAGCAGTTTGGAGGACAGGGCGACCTTGAACACCGGGGAGCTGTTTTTT.

The genes are TRBV5-1 and TRBJ2-7, with 9 bases matching TRBD2. In germline, CDR1 is SGHRS, CDR2 YFSETQ. V lost 6 bases and J lost 3; bases outside the gene matches: 10. The CDR3 runs to 15 residues. The CDR3 sequence: CASTIGLAGYYEQYF. CDR3 coding DNA: TGCGCCAGCACAATAGGGCTAGCGGGGTACTACGAGCAGTACTTC.

V usage is TRBV18 and J usage is TRBJ1-2; D is uncertain. This CDR3 comprises 13 residues. V gave up 4 bases and J gave up 6 bases, with 12 bases separating them. The germline V gene encodes CDR1 KGHSH and CDR2 LQKENI. The CDR3 spells CASSRTLEDGYTF. The CDR3 nucleotides read TGTGCCAGCTCACGGACCCTGGAGGATGGCTACACCTTC.

This clone has a single count. The chain links TRBV28 to TRBJ1-1; 10 bases fit TRBD1. The V gene's germline CDR1 is MDHEN and CDR2 SYDVKM. V was pared by 11 bases and J by 0 bases, with 6 bases of the junction left unmatched. The CDR3 consists of 14 residues. The CDR3 protein is CAGRTGGVNTEAFF. The CDR3 region has the DNA TGTGCCGGCCGGACAGGGGGGGTGAACACTGAAGCTTTCTTT. The full variable domain, completed using reference TRBV28 and TRBJ1-1, is DVKVTQSSRYLVKRTGEKVFLECVQDMDHENMFWYRQDPGLGLRLIYFSYDVKMKEKGDIPEGYSVSREKKERFSLILESASTNQTSMYLCAGRTGGVNTEAFFGQGTRLTVV.

The V gene is TRBV5-1, the J gene TRBJ1-1; a weak D match, TRBD1 (5 bases). Trimming shortened V by 0 bases and J by 4 bases, and 10 bases separated the two germline ends. From germline, CDR1 is SGHRS and CDR2 YFSETQ. This CDR3 spans 14 amino acids. The CDR3 DNA reads as TGCGCCAGCAGCTTGGGGGGGAGGTCCACTGAAGCTTTCTTT. The encoded protein is CASSLGGRSTEAFF.

V is TRBV7-8 and J is TRBJ1-6; D remains unclear. The CDR3 has 14 residues. The ends were cut back, 7 bases at V and 3 bases at J, with 10 bases in the middle. CDR1 and CDR2 (germline): SGHVS, FQNEAQ. Here the CDR3 reads CASTNSYYNSPLHF. CDR3 coding DNA: TGTGCCAGCACCAACAGTTACTATAATTCACCCCTCCACTTT.

The rearrangement joins TRBV30 to TRBJ2-1, with 7 bases matching TRBD1. Germline-derived CDR1 and CDR2 are GTSNPN and SVGIG (reference sequence). V lost 4 bases and J lost 4; bases outside the gene matches: 7. The CDR3 runs 14 residues. The CDR3 here is CAWKGDSDYNEQFF. As DNA, the CDR3 is TGTGCCTGGAAGGGGGACAGCGATTACAATGAGCAGTTCTTC.

CDR3 protein: CASSPQARGETQYF. CDR3 sequence (DNA): TGTGCCAGCAGCCCTCAGGCCCGGGGAGAGACCCAGTACTTC. The V call is TRBV7-9, the J call TRBJ2-5; the D gene is possibly TRBD2 (5 bases). The V end was cut by 5 bases, the J end by 4 bases, with 14 bases between. Germline CDR1 SEHNR, CDR2 FQNEAQ (reference sequence). The CDR3 has 14 amino acids.

The V and J genes are TRBV28 and TRBJ2-7; TRBD1 agrees at 10 bases. Looked up from germline, CDR1 is MDHEN and CDR2 is SYDVKM. Trimming removed 6 bases from V and 5 bases from J; junction bases left unmatched: 4. The CDR3 is made up of 13 amino acids. CDR3: CASRPGTGDEQYF. The CDR3 DNA reads as TGTGCCAGCAGGCCCGGGACAGGGGACGAGCAGTACTTC.

Only a few counts were recorded for this clone. The chain recombines TRBV6-5 with TRBJ2-7, with TRBD1 identical over 11 bases. Germline V gene data show CDR1 as MNHEY and CDR2 as SVGAGI. This CDR3 region has 11 residues. With 11 bases clipped from V and 6 bases from J, the junction kept 3 bases outside the gene matches. DNA for the CDR3: TGTGCCGGTGGACAGGGGGCCGAGCAGTACTTC. Amino acids: CAGGQGAEQYF.